The 3 T cell receptor beta chains below were found in one sample sequenced in a study of blood T cell repertoires in COVID-19. Repertoires were generated with immunoSEQ multiplex PCR, while TCRdb's copy carries only in-frame clones and drops some. The sample lists roughly 100,000 clones; more than 75% were seen once. The sample taken for sequencing was peripheral blood. These receptors all come from a human donor in a cohort sampled during active COVID-19.

The chain couples TRBV4-1 to TRBJ2-7, with 13 bases identical to TRBD2. V shed 3 bases and J 3 bases; nucleotides not matched to a gene: 2. This CDR3 has 15 amino acids. CDR1 and CDR2 (germline): MGHRA, YSYEKL. The CDR3: CASSQGLAGLYEQYF. CDR3 nucleotides: TGCGCCAGCAGCCAGGGACTAGCGGGGCTCTACGAGCAGTACTTC.

The chain couples TRBV6-5 to TRBJ1-1, with a tentative D call TRBD1 (5 bases). This CDR3 is built from 16 residues. V was pared by 2 bases and J by 2 bases, with 15 bases between. CDR1 and CDR2 from the germline V gene are MNHEY and SVGAGI. CDR3 region: CASSYGMRGGNTEAFF. CDR3 nucleotide sequence: TGTGCCAGCAGTTACGGGATGAGGGGAGGTAACACTGAAGCTTTCTTT.

V and J are TRBV6-2 or TRBV6-3 and TRBJ2-1; 7 bases map to TRBD2. V gave up 2 bases and J gave up 0 bases; unmatched junction bases: 7. CDR1 is MNHEY, CDR2 SVGEGT, per germline. The CDR3 contains 17 residues. The chain's CDR3 is CASSYGTTKSSYNEQFF. The DNA of the CDR3 is TGTGCCAGCAGTTACGGGACTACTAAGAGCTCCTACAATGAGCAGTTCTTC.